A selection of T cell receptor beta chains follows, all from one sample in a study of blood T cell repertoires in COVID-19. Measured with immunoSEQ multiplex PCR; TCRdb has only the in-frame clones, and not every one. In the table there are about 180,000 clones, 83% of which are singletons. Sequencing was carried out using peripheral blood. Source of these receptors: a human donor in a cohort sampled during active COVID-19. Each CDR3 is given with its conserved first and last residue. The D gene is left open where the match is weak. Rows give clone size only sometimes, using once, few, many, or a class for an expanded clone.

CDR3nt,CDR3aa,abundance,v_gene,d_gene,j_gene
TGTGCCAGCAGTAAGGACAGGGGGCGAGAGCATTTT,CASSKDRGREHF,.,TRBV6-5,TRBD1,TRBJ1-5
TGTGCCATATCTGACAGGGCCCCCTACGAGCAGTACTTC,CAISDRAPYEQYF,.,TRBV10-3,TRBD1,TRBJ2-7
TGTGCCAGCAGTTTAGCCGGGGGAGAGCAGTACTTC,CASSLAGGEQYF,.,TRBV28,.,TRBJ2-7
TGTGCCAGCACTCCTGACAGGGGAAATGGAGAGACCCAGTACTTC,CASTPDRGNGETQYF,.,TRBV6-5,TRBD1,TRBJ2-5
TGTGCCAGCAGCTCCGGGACAGAAGAGACCCAGTACTTC,CASSSGTEETQYF,once,TRBV6-5,TRBD1,TRBJ2-5
TGTGCCAGCAGCAACGCGCCGCGGGTAACGCAGTATTTT,CASSNAPRVTQYF,.,TRBV6-2/TRBV6-3,.,TRBJ2-3
TGTGCCACCAGCAAAACCCGAACGGACAGCTCCTACGAGCAGTACTTC,CATSKTRTDSSYEQYF,.,TRBV15,.,TRBJ2-7
TGTGCCAGCAGCCTAGACAGGGTAAAAGAGACCCAGTACTTC,CASSLDRVKETQYF,.,TRBV11-1,TRBD1,TRBJ2-5
TGCGCCAGCAGGAGGGAGGCCGCGGTTCAGAGGGGGCATTTT,CASRREAAVQRGHF,.,TRBV5-1,.,TRBJ2-3
TGTGCCAGCAGCTCCCGGGACAGGTGGGGCTACACCTTC,CASSSRDRWGYTF,.,TRBV5-4,TRBD1,TRBJ1-2
TGTGCCAGCAGCCAAGGATTTTCAGCGCCCCGGTCACAAGAGACCCAGTACTTC,CASSQGFSAPRSQETQYF,.,TRBV3-1/TRBV3-2,.,TRBJ2-5
TGTGCCACCAGCCCGAACAGCGGGGACTTCTCCGAGCAGTACTTC,CATSPNSGDFSEQYF,.,TRBV18,TRBD2,TRBJ2-7
TGCGCCAGCAGCCAAGATGAAAGCCAGCCCCAGCATTTT,CASSQDESQPQHF,.,TRBV4-3,.,TRBJ1-5
TGTGCCAGCAGCTTAAGTACAGGGGGTGGCTACACCTTC,CASSLSTGGGYTF,few,TRBV7-9,TRBD1,TRBJ1-2
TGCGCCAGCAGCCTCTCACCCCCAGGGATGGTGAACACTGAAGCTTTCTTT,CASSLSPPGMVNTEAFF,once,TRBV4-1,.,TRBJ1-1
TGTGCCAGTAGCCAAGGGGCCTACCAAGAGACCCAGTACTTC,CASSQGAYQETQYF,.,TRBV19,.,TRBJ2-5
TGTGCCAGCGGAGTGAAAAACATTCAGTACTTC,CASGVKNIQYF,.,TRBV12-3/TRBV12-4,.,TRBJ2-4
TGTGCCAGCAGCGTAGGAGCGGGGGGACTCACAGATACGCAGTATTTT,CASSVGAGGLTDTQYF,few,TRBV9,TRBD2,TRBJ2-3
TGTGCCAGCAGCAATAGCCTTGGGGCAGGGCGTTCTGGGGCCAACGTCCTGACTTTC,CASSNSLGAGRSGANVLTF,.,TRBV9,.,TRBJ2-6
TGTGCCAGCAGTTACTCGACCTTGCACAGCTCCTACGAGCAGTACTTC,CASSYSTLHSSYEQYF,few,TRBV6-2/TRBV6-3,.,TRBJ2-7